This T cell receptor beta chain derives from a study of T cell responses to AZD1222 COVID-19 vaccine. Study-wide points: Donors were largely white British and mainly female; clonal diversity was possibly underestimated. Targets within unmutated variant regions were reportedly found for nearly half of spike-specific TCRs. Just 5 to 7 people given AZD1222 tested seropositive at baseline.

As concerns this clone: The antigen is undetermined.

Trimming removed 0 bases at V and 5 bases at J, with 14 bases between. Germline loops: CDR1 LGHDT, CDR2 YNNKEL (reference sequence). The CDR3 loop spans 15 amino acids. Some clones are missing from TCRdb's copy, which holds only in-frame ones; the method was immunoSEQ multiplex PCR. The data hold tens of thousands of clones, with 85% to 90% observed a single time. The clonotype comes from an adult in good health. This sample comprised peripheral blood, obtained on day 0 of AZD1222 vaccination. This chain joins TRBV3-1 (or the pseudogene TRBV3-2) and TRBJ2-7; D possibly uses TRBD1 or TRBD2 (5 bases each). The CDR3 nucleotides are TGTGCCAGCAGCCAAGATAAGGGACCATGGAACGAGCAGTACTTC. This gives the protein CASSQDKGPWNEQYF.